This is a list of T cell receptor beta chains from one sample in a study of technical replicates of blood from several donors. The protocol was immunoSEQ multiplex PCR, while the TCRdb copy is restricted to in-frame clones and leaves out a portion. The sample consists of around 67,000 clones, 75% to 90% of them appearing once. Sequencing used PBMCs. These receptor sequences come from a human donor in good health. Some clones in this sample may be carry-over from other donors' samples. Each CDR3 is given with its conserved first and last residue. A D gene is named only where the DNA matches it firmly. Clone size is shown for a subset of rows, as once, few, many or a class of expanded clone.

J gene: TRBJ2-3
D gene: TRBD2
V gene: TRBV6-5
clone size: -
CDR3 protein: CASSPAGEADTQYF
CDR3 DNA: TGTGCCAGCAGTCCAGCGGGAGAAGCAGATACGCAGTATTTT

J gene: TRBJ1-6
D gene: -
V gene: TRBV4-2
clone size: -
CDR3 protein: CASSPYLTGNSPLHF
CDR3 DNA: TGTGCCAGCAGTCCCTACCTGACAGGAAATTCACCCCTCCACTTT

J gene: TRBJ1-2
D gene: -
V gene: TRBV7-6
clone size: -
CDR3 protein: CASSLAHDNYGYTF
CDR3 DNA: TGTGCCAGCAGCTTAGCACACGATAACTATGGCTACACCTTC

J gene: TRBJ2-5
D gene: TRBD2
V gene: TRBV7-2
clone size: -
CDR3 protein: CASNRRRGAQETQYF
CDR3 DNA: TGTGCCAGCAACCGGAGGCGGGGGGCCCAAGAGACCCAGTACTTC

J gene: TRBJ2-7
D gene: -
V gene: TRBV5-1
clone size: -
CDR3 protein: CASSLEAGRLSYEQYF
CDR3 DNA: TGCGCCAGCAGCTTGGAGGCGGGGCGCCTCTCCTACGAGCAGTACTTC

J gene: TRBJ1-4
D gene: -
V gene: TRBV30
clone size: -
CDR3 protein: CAWSKETGEKLFF
CDR3 DNA: TGTGCCTGGAGTAAGGAAACGGGTGAAAAACTGTTTTTT

J gene: TRBJ2-7
D gene: TRBD2
V gene: TRBV5-6
clone size: -
CDR3 protein: CASSGTSGYSYEQYF
CDR3 DNA: TGTGCCAGCAGCGGGACTAGCGGGTACTCCTACGAGCAGTACTTC

J gene: TRBJ2-7
D gene: TRBD2
V gene: TRBV7-9
clone size: -
CDR3 protein: CASSSTSGSYEQYF
CDR3 DNA: TGTGCCAGCAGCTCGACTAGCGGGAGCTACGAGCAGTACTTC

J gene: TRBJ2-5
D gene: -
V gene: TRBV6-1
clone size: many
CDR3 protein: CASSEVGGSSETQYF
CDR3 DNA: TGTGCCAGCAGTGAAGTTGGAGGGAGCAGCGAGACCCAGTACTTC

J gene: TRBJ2-7
D gene: -
V gene: TRBV15
clone size: once
CDR3 protein: CATSRDYGEQYF
CDR3 DNA: TGTGCCACCAGCAGAGATTACGGTGAGCAGTACTTC

J gene: TRBJ2-7
D gene: TRBD2
V gene: TRBV6-1
clone size: -
CDR3 protein: CASRAWTSGSDEQYF
CDR3 DNA: TGTGCCAGCAGGGCCTGGACTAGCGGGAGTGACGAGCAGTACTTC

J gene: TRBJ2-3
D gene: TRBD2
V gene: TRBV7-3
clone size: -
CDR3 protein: CASSSSGGSTDTQYF
CDR3 DNA: TGTGCCAGCAGCTCTAGCGGGGGGAGCACAGATACGCAGTATTTT

J gene: TRBJ1-5
D gene: TRBD1
V gene: TRBV4-2
clone size: -
CDR3 protein: CASSQATGGDQPQHF
CDR3 DNA: TGTGCCAGCAGCCAAGCCACAGGGGGCGATCAGCCCCAGCATTTT

J gene: TRBJ2-7
D gene: -
V gene: TRBV18
clone size: -
CDR3 protein: CASSPRTSSYEQYF
CDR3 DNA: TGTGCCAGCTCACCACGAACAAGCTCCTACGAGCAGTACTTC

J gene: TRBJ1-5
D gene: TRBD1
V gene: TRBV5-8
clone size: few
CDR3 protein: CASSVVRGGLNQPQHF
CDR3 DNA: TGTGCCAGCAGCGTGGTGAGAGGGGGCCTAAATCAGCCCCAGCATTTT

J gene: TRBJ2-5
D gene: TRBD2
V gene: TRBV5-1
clone size: -
CDR3 protein: CASGPSGVETQYF
CDR3 DNA: TGCGCCAGCGGCCCTAGCGGGGTGGAGACCCAGTACTTC

J gene: TRBJ2-7
D gene: -
V gene: TRBV19
clone size: -
CDR3 protein: CASSIVGAGRGDHEQYF
CDR3 DNA: TGTGCCAGTAGTATAGTCGGAGCGGGTCGAGGGGACCACGAGCAGTACTTC

J gene: TRBJ1-4
D gene: TRBD1
V gene: TRBV6-1
clone size: -
CDR3 protein: CASSAGGTNEKLFF
CDR3 DNA: TGTGCCAGCAGTGCAGGGGGAACTAATGAAAAACTGTTTTTT

J gene: TRBJ1-1
D gene: -
V gene: TRBV15
clone size: -
CDR3 protein: CATSRVGLGTEAFF
CDR3 DNA: TGTGCCACCAGCAGAGTGGGCCTGGGCACTGAAGCTTTCTTT

J gene: TRBJ2-5
D gene: TRBD2
V gene: TRBV4-3
clone size: -
CDR3 protein: CASSDQVGDSGDQETQYF
CDR3 DNA: TGCGCCAGCAGCGATCAAGTTGGGGATAGCGGGGACCAAGAGACCCAGTACTTC

J gene: TRBJ1-2
D gene: -
V gene: TRBV29-1
clone size: -
CDR3 protein: CSVELGGALGYTF
CDR3 DNA: TGCAGCGTTGAGCTGGGGGGGGCGTTGGGCTACACCTTC

J gene: TRBJ1-5
D gene: -
V gene: TRBV15
clone size: -
CDR3 protein: CATSRSRGLGGQPQHF
CDR3 DNA: TGTGCCACCAGCAGATCTCGAGGCTTAGGTGGTCAGCCCCAGCATTTT

J gene: TRBJ2-5
D gene: -
V gene: TRBV29-1
clone size: -
CDR3 protein: CSVSPGGRLARETQYF
CDR3 DNA: TGCAGCGTCTCCCCCGGGGGGCGGCTAGCTCGGGAGACCCAGTACTTC

J gene: TRBJ2-2
D gene: TRBD2
V gene: TRBV5-1
clone size: -
CDR3 protein: CASSWGTSGRTGELFF
CDR3 DNA: TGCGCCAGCAGCTGGGGGACTAGCGGGAGAACCGGGGAGCTGTTTTTT

J gene: TRBJ2-7
D gene: TRBD1
V gene: TRBV10-3
clone size: -
CDR3 protein: CAISDGTGSSYEQYF
CDR3 DNA: TGTGCCATCAGTGACGGGACAGGGTCCTCCTACGAGCAGTACTTC

J gene: TRBJ2-2
D gene: -
V gene: TRBV5-4
clone size: -
CDR3 protein: CASSLITENTGELFF
CDR3 DNA: TGTGCCAGCAGCTTGATTACTGAAAACACCGGGGAGCTGTTTTTT

J gene: TRBJ2-7
D gene: -
V gene: TRBV21-1
clone size: -
CDR3 protein: CASSTNAGSSYEQYF
CDR3 DNA: TGTGCCAGCAGCACCAACGCGGGGAGCTCCTACGAGCAGTACTTC

J gene: TRBJ1-2
D gene: -
V gene: TRBV30
clone size: -
CDR3 protein: CAWTEGANYGYTF
CDR3 DNA: TGTGCCTGGACCGAGGGGGCTAACTATGGCTACACCTTC

J gene: TRBJ1-6
D gene: -
V gene: TRBV2
clone size: -
CDR3 protein: CASRNRDTPNSPLHF
CDR3 DNA: TGTGCCAGTCGGAATAGAGACACCCCTAATTCACCCCTCCACTTT

J gene: TRBJ2-7
D gene: -
V gene: TRBV30
clone size: -
CDR3 protein: CAWTGDYEQYF
CDR3 DNA: TGTGCCTGGACAGGGGACTACGAGCAGTACTTC

J gene: TRBJ2-3
D gene: -
V gene: TRBV29-1
clone size: -
CDR3 protein: CSVRGAEKDTQYF
CDR3 DNA: TGCAGCGTCCGAGGCGCGGAGAAAGATACGCAGTATTTT